The 5 T cell receptor beta chains below were found in one sample sequenced in a study of CD8 T cells in Susac syndrome (dated by TCRdb to about 2019). The library was generated by the immunoSEQ multiplex PCR assay. RNA was extracted using the RNeasy kit, and roughly 0.5 to 1 microgram was reverse transcribed with random hexamers. TCRdb applied fastp at Q25 and MiXCR to the public reads, then kept only in-frame beta chains. Rows merge per CDR3 protein into single entries with the most common DNA and genes. A total of about 110,000 distinct CDR3 sequences appear in this sample, approximately 95% of them only once. The ten largest clones take up over 0.35% of the sample. The sequenced material came from CD8+ T cells from PBMCs. The origin of the receptors is a human donor with Susac syndrome.

The chain employs TRBV7-9 and TRBJ2-3; no clear D gene. The CDR3 totals 15 residues. Trimming took off 3 bases at V and 4 bases at J, with 14 bases between the two ends. Germline lookup yields CDR1 SEHNR and CDR2 FQNEAQ (reference sequence). CDR3 sequence (DNA): TGTGCCAGCAGCTTGAGGATCTCCTCCCCAGATACGCAGTATTTT. Its translation: CASSLRISSPDTQYF.

The chain links TRBV11-3 to TRBJ2-1; no clear D. CDR1 is SGHNT and CDR2 is YENEEA in the germline V gene. The CDR3 sequence is 9 residues long. Trimming removed 9 bases at V and 6 bases at J, with 3 bases between. The chain's CDR3 is CARVNEQFF. As DNA, the CDR3 is TGTGCCAGGGTCAATGAGCAGTTCTTC.

The chain joins TRBV29-1 to TRBJ2-7; TRBD1 matches 10 bases. The CDR3 runs 15 residues. V shed 5 bases and J 4 bases; nucleotides not matched to a gene: 11. Looked up from germline, CDR1 is SQVTM and CDR2 is ANQGSEA. CDR3 sequence reads: CSVSSGTGDPYEQYF. The DNA for the CDR3 is TGCAGCGTTAGTTCCGGGACAGGGGACCCGTACGAGCAGTACTTC.

The rearrangement uses TRBV29-1 and TRBJ1-2; D is perhaps TRBD1 (5 bases). Trimming pared 3 bases from V and 3 bases from J, leaving 14 bases between. From germline, CDR1 is SQVTM and CDR2 ANQGSEA. This CDR3 contains 14 residues. CDR3 sequence: CSVEGVGEDYGYTF. The CDR3 DNA reads as TGCAGCGTTGAGGGGGTCGGGGAGGACTATGGCTACACCTTC.

In this sample, this clonotype turned up once. This chain uses TRBV6-2 or TRBV6-3 with TRBJ2-1, with a possible D match to TRBD2 (5 bases). V was trimmed by 2 bases and J by 5 bases, leaving 16 bases between them. Germline V gene data show CDR1 as MNHEY and CDR2 as SVGEGT. The CDR3 loop spans 16 amino acids. The CDR3 DNA follows: TGTGCCAGCAGTTACCCCAGCGGCTATTTAGACAATGAGCAGTTCTTC. Its protein product is CASSYPSGYLDNEQFF.